The clone carrying this T cell receptor beta chain was observed at least ten times. Its matching antigen is unknown. The source of the PBMCs was less than 12 ml of fresh peripheral blood. This sample is drawn from a study of T cells in Graves' hyperthyroidism and ophthalmopathy. Study background: Peripheral blood collection took place at initial diagnosis, before any treatment. Findings and limits, study-wide: Progression to ophthalmopathy was predicted a median of 6.5 months early. Peripheral blood also featured most of the thyroid clonotypes expanded above 0.001.

Germline V CDR1 and CDR2: KGHSH, LQKENI. Deletions cut 1 base from V and 0 bases from J, with 8 bases between. This CDR3 has 15 residues. The source material, RNA transcripts, was used to amplify TCR beta CDR3 regions. TCR CDR3 regions were first amplified by RT-PCR with HTBI primers. TCRdb reprocessed the multiplex PCR reads with MiXCR, giving one entry per CDR3 protein. This sample has around 500,000 distinct CDR3 sequences, with around an eighth found just once. Sequencing input: blood. J is TRBJ2-3 and V is TRBV18; tentatively, D is TRBD1 (6 bases). This receptor was taken from a woman in her late teens or twenties with Graves' hyperthyroidism. CDR3 sequence: CASSPRQESTDTQYF. Written as DNA, the CDR3 is TGTGCCAGCTCACCACGACAGGAGAGCACAGATACGCAGTATTTT.